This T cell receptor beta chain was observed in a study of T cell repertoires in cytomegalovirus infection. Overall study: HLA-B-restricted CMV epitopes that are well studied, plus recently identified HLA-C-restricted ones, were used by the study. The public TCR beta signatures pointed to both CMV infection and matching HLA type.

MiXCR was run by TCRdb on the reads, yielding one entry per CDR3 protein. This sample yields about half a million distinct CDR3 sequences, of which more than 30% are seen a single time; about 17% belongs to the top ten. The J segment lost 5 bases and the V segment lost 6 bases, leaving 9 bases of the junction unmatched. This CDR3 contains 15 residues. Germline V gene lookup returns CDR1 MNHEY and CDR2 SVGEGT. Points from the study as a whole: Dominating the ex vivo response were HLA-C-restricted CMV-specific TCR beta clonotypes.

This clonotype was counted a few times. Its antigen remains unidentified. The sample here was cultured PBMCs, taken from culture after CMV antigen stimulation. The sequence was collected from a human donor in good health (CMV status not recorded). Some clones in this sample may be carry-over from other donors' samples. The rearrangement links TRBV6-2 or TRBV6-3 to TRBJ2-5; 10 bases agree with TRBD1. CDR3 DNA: TGTGCCAGCAGCCCCGACAGGGGGCTAACGGAGACCCAGTACTTC. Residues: CASSPDRGLTETQYF.